One sample yielded the 26 T cell receptor beta chains listed below, sequenced in a study of graft-versus-host responses after intestinal transplantation. Using immunoSEQ multiplex PCR, the repertoire was profiled, and TCRdb retains in-frame clones only, with some absent. The table lists fewer than 95,000 clones, about 93% of them singletons, with roughly 2% in the top ten. Their antigens are not known. Specimen: unstimulated CD8+ T cells sorted from spleen or lymph node cells, collected before intestinal transplant. These receptors all come from a human donor who received an intestinal transplant.

The chain links TRBV12-5 to TRBJ2-2, with D maybe TRBD2 (5 bases). The CDR3 totals 14 residues. CDR1 is LGHNT, CDR2 FRNRAP, per germline. V was cut by 10 bases and J by 5 bases, with 17 bases left in between. The CDR3 nucleotides read TGTGCTACCGCTCCCTCGACGGGGACCGGGGAGCTGTTTTTT. Translated, it gives CATAPSTGTGELFF. The whole variable domain, remainder taken from reference TRBV12-5 and TRBJ2-2, is DARVTQTPRHKVTEMGQEVTMRCQPILGHNTVFWYRQTMMQGLELLAYFRNRAPLDDSGMPKDRFSAEMPDATLATLKIQPSEPRDSAVYFCATAPSTGTGELFFGEGSRLTVL.

This rearrangement joins TRBV7-9 to TRBJ2-3; TRBD2 is a possible D gene (6 bases). The CDR3 has 13 residues. Deletions cut 5 bases from V and 5 bases from J, with 11 bases between. Germline values: CDR1 SEHNR, CDR2 FQNEAQ (reference sequence). This CDR3 reads CASSPGLKDTQYF. CDR3 in DNA: TGTGCCAGCAGCCCCGGACTAAAAGATACGCAGTATTTT.

V and J are TRBV11-3 and TRBJ2-3; 7 bases line up with TRBD1. The germline V gene has CDR1 SGHNT and CDR2 YENEEA. This CDR3 is built from 16 residues. V lost 7 bases to trimming and J lost 1 base; unmatched junction nucleotides: 11. The CDR3 bases are TGTGCCAGCACCCAAAGGGGGCAGGGGGGCACAGATACGCAGTATTTT. Amino acids: CASTQRGQGGTDTQYF.

The genes are TRBV27 and TRBJ2-3; TRBD1 agrees at 10 bases. The CDR3 consists of 14 residues. Per germline, CDR1 MNHEY and CDR2 SMNVEV (reference sequence). Losses at the gene ends were 10 bases for V and 0 bases for J; bases not matched to a gene: 4. In DNA form, the CDR3 reads TGTGCCACAGGGACAGGGGCAAGCACAGATACGCAGTATTTT. It translates to CATGTGASTDTQYF.

The chain employs TRBV11-3 and TRBJ2-2, with 11 bases lining up with TRBD1. The ends lost 7 bases at V and 5 bases at J; junction bases unmatched: 3. The CDR3 is 14 amino acids. Germline CDR1 is SGHNT and CDR2 is YENEEA. The CDR3 coding sequence is TGTGCCAGCATAGGGACAGGGGGGACCGGGGAGCTGTTTTTT. Encoded protein: CASIGTGGTGELFF.

This chain joins TRBV2 and TRBJ2-5; 12 bases are shared with TRBD2. J was trimmed by 4 bases and V by 11 bases; bases with no gene match: 8. The CDR3 length is 14 residues. The germline V gene encodes CDR1 SNHLY and CDR2 FYNNEI. The CDR3 bases are TGTGCCCTAAAGACTAGCGGGGGAGCAGAGACCCAGTACTTC. Residues: CALKTSGGAETQYF. Variable domain in full (rest from reference TRBV2 and TRBJ2-5): EPEVTQTPSHQVTQMGQEVILRCVPISNHLYFYWYRQILGQKVEFLVSFYNNEISEKSEIFDDQFSVERPDGSNFTLKIRSTKLEDSAMYFCALKTSGGAETQYFGPGTRLLVL.

The chain is built from TRBV27 and TRBJ2-7; D perhaps matches TRBD2 (6 bases). Deletions cut 0 bases from V and 2 bases from J, with 11 bases between. Germline V gene data show CDR1 as MNHEY and CDR2 as SMNVEV (reference sequence). There are 15 residues in the CDR3. The CDR3 region has the DNA TGTGCCAGCAGTTTATCGTTGGGGGGACCCTACGAGCAGTACTTC. Translating it yields CASSLSLGGPYEQYF.

The chain combines TRBV27 with TRBJ2-7; D might be TRBD2 (6 bases). Trimming shortened V by 0 bases and J by 7 bases, and 10 bases separated the two germline ends. Per the germline V gene, CDR1 is MNHEY and CDR2 is SMNVEV (reference sequence). The CDR3 is made up of 13 amino acids. CDR3 sequence reads: CASSLSGREEQYF. As DNA, the CDR3 is TGTGCCAGCAGTTTATCTGGTCGGGAGGAGCAGTACTTC.

This clone has only a few counts. The chain is built from TRBV2 and TRBJ1-2; D is undetermined. The germline V and J ends were trimmed by 6 bases and 1 base, with 9 bases remaining between them. The CDR3 length is 13 residues. Germline assignment: CDR1 SNHLY and CDR2 FYNNEI. CDR3 bases: TGTGCCAGCAGGGAGGGCCTTAACTATGGCTACACCTTC. This codes for CASREGLNYGYTF.

The DNA of the CDR3 is TGTGCCAGCACCGAGGGGGTCTCTGGAAACACCATATATTTT. This codes for CASTEGVSGNTIYF. J is TRBJ1-3 and V is TRBV6-5; D is possibly TRBD1 (6 bases). This CDR3 has 14 amino acids. V was shortened by 7 bases and J by 0 bases, with 10 bases between the two germline ends. The germline V gene encodes CDR1 MNHEY and CDR2 SVGAGI.

This sequence joins TRBV27 and TRBJ2-7; 7 bases fit TRBD1. Germline CDR1 is MNHEY and CDR2 is SMNVEV (reference sequence). The CDR3 is 13 residues long. Unmatched junction bases numbered 6, after V lost 4 bases and J lost 6 bases. The CDR3 region is CASSSTTGSEQYF. The CDR3, as DNA: TGTGCCAGCAGTTCAACGACAGGGAGCGAGCAGTACTTC.

The CDR3 spells CASSPGGWDGYTF. The CDR3 DNA follows: TGTGCCAGCAGCCCAGGGGGATGGGATGGCTACACCTTC. The chain is built from TRBV27 and TRBJ1-2; 7 nucleotides agree with TRBD1. Trimming cost V 6 bases and J 6 bases; bases outside gene matches: 7. The CDR3 extends over 13 amino acids. Per germline, CDR1 MNHEY and CDR2 SMNVEV (reference sequence).

The J gene is TRBJ2-2, the V gene TRBV10-1; D is undetermined. The V gene's germline CDR1 is WNHNN and CDR2 SYGVQD (reference sequence). This CDR3 is built from 13 residues. Trimming left V 3 bases short and J 5 bases short, with 7 bases between. Here the CDR3 DNA reads TGCGCCAGCAGTGACCTGCGGACCGGGGAGCTGTTTTTT. This codes for CASSDLRTGELFF.

The CDR3 sequence: CSVEAQWDRGLPDQETQYF. In DNA, the CDR3 is TGCAGCGTTGAAGCCCAGTGGGACAGGGGGCTCCCGGACCAAGAGACCCAGTACTTC. The chain employs TRBV29-1 and TRBJ2-5; 12 bases match TRBD1. After removal of 1 base from V and 0 bases from J, the junction contained 12 bases not matched to a gene. Germline loops: CDR1 SQVTM, CDR2 ANQGSEA. This CDR3 has 19 residues.

This clone was recorded a few times. The chain joins TRBV10-3 to TRBJ2-1; a weak D match, TRBD2 (5 bases). Germline V gives CDR1 ENHRY, CDR2 SYGVKD. V lost 3 bases and J 0 bases, leaving 9 bases between the germline ends. This CDR3 is built from 15 residues. The CDR3 sequence is CAISEERSSYNEQFF. The CDR3 nucleotides are TGTGCCATCAGTGAAGAGCGGAGCTCCTACAATGAGCAGTTCTTC.

The CDR3 nucleotides read TGTGCCAGCAGACCTTCAGGGGGCTCCCTCGATGGCTACACCTTC. Translated, it gives CASRPSGGSLDGYTF. The genes are TRBV27 and TRBJ1-2; 8 positions agree with TRBD1. With V trimmed by 6 bases and J by 6 bases, 12 bases remained unmatched. CDR1 is MNHEY and CDR2 is SMNVEV in the germline V gene (reference sequence). The CDR3 is 15 amino acids.

The rearrangement links TRBV5-5 to TRBJ2-7; D may be TRBD1 (6 bases). This CDR3 is built from 16 residues. Trimming left V 0 bases short and J 0 bases short, with 13 bases between. Per the germline V gene, CDR1 is SGHKS and CDR2 is YYEKEE (reference sequence). CDR3 DNA: TGTGCCAGCAGCTTGGTCCCAGGGGCCTCCTCCTACGAGCAGTACTTC. Its translation is CASSLVPGASSYEQYF.

V gene TRBV18 combines with J gene TRBJ1-5, with 8 positions matching TRBD1. The CDR3 is 17 amino acids. CDR1 KGHSH and CDR2 LQKENI come from the germline V gene. Trimming at V came to 3 bases and at J to 3 bases, leaving 10 bases not matched to a gene. CDR3 in DNA: TGTGCCAGCTCACCTGTTCCGGGACAGGCCTACAATCAGCCCCAGCATTTT. Residues: CASSPVPGQAYNQPQHF.

The chain employs TRBV6-5 and TRBJ2-7; 7 nucleotides line up with TRBD1. The length of the CDR3 is 14 residues. Germline V gives CDR1 MNHEY, CDR2 SVGAGI. The V gene end was trimmed by 2 bases and the J gene end by 6 bases; junction bases not matched to a gene: 7. The CDR3 loop reads CASSYTRQGSEQYF. CDR3 coding DNA: TGTGCCAGCAGTTACACCCGACAGGGATCCGAGCAGTACTTC.

The rearrangement links TRBV2 to TRBJ1-3; D is unclear. With 1 base removed from V and 0 bases from J, the gap between germline ends came to 13 bases. This CDR3 spans 17 amino acids. Germline values: CDR1 SNHLY, CDR2 FYNNEI. In nucleotides, the CDR3 is TGTGCCAGCAGTGAAGAGCCGACTCCTTCCTCTGGAAACACCATATATTTT. It encodes CASSEEPTPSSGNTIYF.

The chain has TRBV4-3 and TRBJ1-1, with D unclear. The V end lost 0 bases, the J end lost 4 bases, and 12 bases lay between the germline ends. Germline CDR1 is LGHNA and CDR2 is YSLEER. The CDR3 is 15 residues long. The CDR3 spells CASSQDSAALTEAFF. DNA for the CDR3: TGCGCCAGCAGCCAAGATTCAGCGGCTCTCACTGAAGCTTTCTTT.

This rearrangement joins TRBV9 to TRBJ1-1; 9 nucleotides align to TRBD1. The CDR3 runs 15 residues. V was clipped by 4 bases and J by 8 bases; unmatched bases: 12. CDR1 SGDLS and CDR2 YYNGEE come from the germline V gene. The CDR3 sequence: CASSPSGGQGGEAFF. The CDR3, as DNA: TGTGCCAGCAGCCCCAGTGGGGGACAGGGAGGAGAAGCTTTCTTT.

This chain connects TRBV18 to TRBJ2-3; TRBD1 might be the D (7 bases). Germline CDR1 is KGHSH and CDR2 is LQKENI. This CDR3 contains 16 residues. V gave up 3 bases and J gave up 4 bases, with 17 bases separating them. The CDR3 nucleotides are TGTGCCAGCTCACCTGAGTTAACAGGGGAGGCAGATACGCAGTATTTT. Translation: CASSPELTGEADTQYF.

This chain links TRBV6-1 with TRBJ2-5; TRBD2 is a possible D gene (5 bases). Per the germline V gene, CDR1 is MNHNS and CDR2 is SASEGT. The CDR3 consists of 13 residues. V was shortened by 6 bases and J by 4 bases, with 12 bases between the two germline ends. CDR3 loop: CASSPGGGETQYF. CDR3 sequence (DNA): TGTGCCAGCAGCCCGGGTGGAGGAGAGACCCAGTACTTC.

The chain is built from TRBV5-6 and TRBJ1-4; D might be TRBD1 (6 bases). V gave up 6 bases and J gave up 5 bases, with 14 bases separating them. Germline loops: CDR1 SGHDT, CDR2 YYEEEE. CDR3 length: 14 residues. CDR3 DNA sequence: TGTGCCAGCACCCGGGGGGCGTCAAATGAAAAACTGTTTTTT. Its protein product is CASTRGASNEKLFF.

This CDR3 reads CASSLAGGAQYF. In nucleotides, the CDR3 is TGTGCCAGCAGCTTAGCTGGGGGGGCCCAGTACTTC. V usage is TRBV7-9 and J usage is TRBJ2-5, with 7 bases fitting TRBD2. The CDR3 is 12 amino acids. The germline CDR1 and CDR2 sequences are SEHNR and FQNEAQ (reference sequence). Losses at the gene ends were 0 bases for V and 9 bases for J; bases not matched to a gene: 1.